The clone carrying this T cell receptor (beta chain) was found many times. Its antigen remains unidentified. The data derive from a study of identical twins. General study findings and limits: Insertions were reduced in abundant cord blood beta clonotypes but not in memory repertoires.

TCRdb itself ran the 5' RACE reads through MiXCR, one entry per CDR3 protein. The repertoire consists of roughly 240,000 distinct CDR3 sequences, with 6% to 8% occurring once and the leading ten covering 5% to 6%. Per the germline V gene, CDR1 is SGHRS and CDR2 is YFSETQ. CDR3 size: 15 residues. V trimming: 4 bases; J trimming: 2 bases; junction bases outside the gene matches: 3. This sample was shared with a second study, whose subject was yellow fever vaccine responses in identical twins.

Input material: CD8+ T cells sorted from blood. V usage is TRBV5-1 and J usage is TRBJ1-3, with 10 positions matching TRBD1. The clonotype comes from a woman aged 18-30 years in good health. CDR3 sequence (DNA): TGCGCCAGCAGCGGGGACAGGGGTCCTGGAAACACCATATATTTT. This translates into CASSGDRGPGNTIYF. The whole variable domain, remainder taken from reference TRBV5-1 and TRBJ1-3, is KAGVTQTPRYLIKTRGQQVTLSCSPISGHRSVSWYQQTPGQGLQFLFEYFSETQRNKGNFPGRFSGRQFSNSRSEMNVSTLELGDSALYLCASSGDRGPGNTIYFGEGSWLTVV.